This T cell receptor (beta chain) is drawn from a study of immune cell composition in non-small cell lung cancer (TCRdb year 2017). Some background on the complete study: To assign histologic subtype, which was mostly lung adenocarcinoma or squamous cell carcinoma, H&E was combined with p63, CK5, Napsin A and TTF-1 immunohistochemistry. Supplementary cohort #1 consisted of around 9 lung adenocarcinoma cases with paired tumour/lung TCR-beta sequencing and with TIL populations generated to assess tumour reactivity. TCR-beta sequencing (Adaptive Biotechnologies) was performed on a few dozen paired NSCLC tumour and non-adjacent lung specimens plus 26 tumour-only specimens. The subtype comparisons left out a few tumour specimens with TCR-beta data because those specimens were rare histological subtypes.

A two-step multiplex PCR was used to amplify TCR-beta CDR3 regions from genomic DNA, and Illumina-compatible adaptors were added in the second step. TCR-beta immunosequencing was performed on an Illumina platform as a commercial immunoSEQ service. As for the authors' bioinformatics: Repertoires were summarised by productive clonality and by Top 10 Clones, defined as the percentage of T-cell templates derived from the ten most frequent sequences. Values of productive clonality ranged from 0 to 1, with a monoclonal population indicated by a value of 1. Using log10 scatter plots, tumour-associated clones were identified as sequences that made up at least 0.1% of tumour T-cell templates yet were absent from the matched non-adjacent lung. Analyses were done in GraphPad Prism7 and R, with Student's t-tests for two-group comparisons, ANOVA for stages, and linear regression for relationships. This is the immuneACCESS table as TCRdb keeps it, with only in-frame sequences that have V and J called. A part of the clones is gone; compared with another copy, unresolved V genes explain less than half, and the rest is unexplained. V, J and clone size are those of that table, while D and trimming were read from the DNA. This sample gives over 7,500 clones in total; around three quarters of them show up just once. Together, the top ten hold 9.5% to 15% of the sample.

Per the germline V gene (reference sequence), MNHNY is the CDR1 and SVGAGI is the CDR2. Trimming at the junction amounts to 7 bases on V and 3 bases on J, and the germline ends lie 8 bases apart. Measured from the cysteine to the phenylalanine, the CDR3 is 12 residues long. Solely the CDR3 DNA is kept, with 36 bases framed from the first base. Comment on this clone: The antigen it recognizes is unknown. Nothing much larger sits one base from this clone, and base qualities are not available.

Broad study findings and their caveats: Nearly half of NSCLC cases had tumour-associated clones >0.5%, with more than 70% of squamous carcinomas showing such clones compared with 33% of adenocarcinomas. Smoking pack-years did not significantly correlate with tumour TCR-beta clonality. Across 10 adenocarcinoma cases, TIL tumour reactivity correlated strongly with maximal tumour-associated clone frequency but not with overall clonality. Only about 9 cases were included in the reactivity cohort, and sequence sharing between tumour-reactive clones and the dominant in vivo tumour-associated clones was not shown.

Normal lung samples came from the same patient and were non-adjacent lung tissue collected as far from the tumour as possible, with a minimum distance of 3 cm. Genomic DNA was extracted with the QIAamp DNA kit from frozen aliquots of unsorted single-cell suspensions. Tissues arrived within 2 hours of resection and were immediately processed into single-cell suspensions. Tissue was mechanically dissociated and enzymatically digested with DNase I, collagenase I and hyaluronidase for roughly 32 minutes at 37 °C, then filtered and RBC-lysed. Recombination linked TRBV6-6 to TRBJ2-3; matching of 5 bases hints at TRBD1 as the D gene. The clonotype originates from a human donor with non-small cell lung cancer. The sequencing input was non-adjacent lung tissue. The DNA sequence is TGTGCCAGCACCCCAGGGACAGATACGCAGTATTTT. It translates to CASTPGTDTQYF.